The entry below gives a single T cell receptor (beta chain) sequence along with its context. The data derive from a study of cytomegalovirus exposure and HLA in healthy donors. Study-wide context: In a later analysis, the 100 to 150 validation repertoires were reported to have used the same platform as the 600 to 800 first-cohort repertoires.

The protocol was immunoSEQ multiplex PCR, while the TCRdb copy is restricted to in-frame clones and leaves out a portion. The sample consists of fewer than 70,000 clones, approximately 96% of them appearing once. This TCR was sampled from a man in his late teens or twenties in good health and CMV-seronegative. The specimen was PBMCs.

The CDR3 DNA sequence: TGCGCCAGCAGCCAATTAACCTTCTTGTCGGGCGAGCAGTACTTC. Its protein product is CASSQLTFLSGEQYF. The chain combines TRBV4-1 with TRBJ2-7; no definite D call. Looked up from germline, CDR1 is MGHRA and CDR2 is YSYEKL. The CDR3 extends over 15 amino acids. The V end lost 2 bases, the J end lost 6 bases, and 17 bases lay between the germline ends.